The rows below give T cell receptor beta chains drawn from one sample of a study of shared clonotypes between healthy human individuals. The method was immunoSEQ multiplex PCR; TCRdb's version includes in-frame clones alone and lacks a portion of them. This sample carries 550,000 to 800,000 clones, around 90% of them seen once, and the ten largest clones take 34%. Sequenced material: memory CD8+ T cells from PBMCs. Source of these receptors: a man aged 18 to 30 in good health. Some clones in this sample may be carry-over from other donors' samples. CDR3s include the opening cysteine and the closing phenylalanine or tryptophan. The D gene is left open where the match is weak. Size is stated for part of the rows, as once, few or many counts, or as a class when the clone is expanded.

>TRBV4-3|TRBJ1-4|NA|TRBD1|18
CASSQKGQRTFPNEKLFF
TGCGCCAGCAGCCAAAAGGGACAGAGGACCTTCCCTAATGAAAAACTGTTTTTT
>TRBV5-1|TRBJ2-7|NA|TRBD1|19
CASSTDRDRAPSITYEQYF
TGCGCCAGCAGCACCGACCGGGACAGGGCCCCTAGCATCACCTACGAGCAGTACTTC
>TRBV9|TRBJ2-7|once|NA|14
CASSVGGRSGEQYF
TGTGCCAGCAGCGTAGGAGGGAGGTCGGGCGAGCAGTACTTC
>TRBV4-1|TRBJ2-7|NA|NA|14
CASSQAGLHYEQYF
TGCGCCAGCAGCCAAGCTGGACTTCACTACGAGCAGTACTTC
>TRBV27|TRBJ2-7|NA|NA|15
CASSALGLSHYEQYF
TGTGCCAGCAGTGCCTTGGGACTCTCACACTACGAGCAGTACTTC
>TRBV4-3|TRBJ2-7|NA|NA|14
CASSQGGRGSEQYF
TGCGCCAGCAGCCAGGGGGGACGGGGCTCTGAGCAGTACTTC
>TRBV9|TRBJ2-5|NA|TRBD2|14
CASSVEGGEETQYF
TGTGCCAGCAGCGTGGAGGGAGGGGAGGAGACCCAGTACTTC
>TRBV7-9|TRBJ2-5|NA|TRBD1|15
CASSSRQGPQETQYF
TGTGCCAGCAGCTCGCGACAGGGCCCACAAGAGACCCAGTACTTC
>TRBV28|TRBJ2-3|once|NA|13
CATDGQSTDTQYF
TGTGCCACGGATGGGCAGAGCACAGATACGCAGTATTTT
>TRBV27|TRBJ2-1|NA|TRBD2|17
CASSLLPLAGIGDEQFF
TGTGCCAGCAGTTTACTCCCTCTAGCGGGAATTGGGGATGAGCAGTTCTTC
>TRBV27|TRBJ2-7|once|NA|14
CASSLGLAFNEQYF
TGTGCCAGCAGTTTAGGGCTAGCCTTCAACGAGCAGTACTTC
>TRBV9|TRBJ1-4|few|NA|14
CASSVGWKVEKLFF
TGTGCCAGCAGCGTAGGGTGGAAAGTAGAAAAACTGTTTTTT
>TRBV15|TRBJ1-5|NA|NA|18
CATSRELSGGVVNQPQHF
TGTGCCACCAGCAGAGAGCTGAGTGGTGGTGTGGTCAATCAGCCCCAGCATTTT
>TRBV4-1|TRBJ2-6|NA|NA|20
CASSQDIGTSSTSGANVLTF
TGCGCCAGCAGCCAAGATATCGGCACAAGTTCAACCTCTGGGGCCAACGTCCTGACTTTC
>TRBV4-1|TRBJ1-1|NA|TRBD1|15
CASSQVGTGDTEAFF
TGCGCCAGCAGCCAAGTAGGCACAGGGGACACTGAAGCTTTCTTT
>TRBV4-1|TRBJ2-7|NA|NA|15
CASSQDPGRGVEQYF
TGCGCCAGCAGCCAAGATCCGGGCAGGGGTGTCGAGCAGTACTTC
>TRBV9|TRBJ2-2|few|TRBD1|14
CASRTGVLAGELFF
TGTGCCAGCAGGACAGGGGTATTAGCCGGGGAGCTGTTTTTT
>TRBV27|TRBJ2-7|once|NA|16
CASTPSRPAFSYEQYF
TGTGCCAGCACCCCATCACGCCCAGCGTTCTCCTACGAGCAGTACTTC
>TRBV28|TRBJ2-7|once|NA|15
CASRPYRTASYEQYF
TGTGCCAGCAGACCTTATAGGACAGCTTCCTACGAGCAGTACTTC
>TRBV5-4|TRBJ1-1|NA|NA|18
CASSPGPFWEEENTEAFF
TGTGCCAGCAGCCCGGGCCCCTTTTGGGAAGAGGAGAACACTGAAGCTTTCTTT
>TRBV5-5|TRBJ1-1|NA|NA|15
CASSSAGRRNTEAFF
TGTGCCAGCAGCTCCGCGGGGAGGAGGAACACTGAAGCTTTCTTT
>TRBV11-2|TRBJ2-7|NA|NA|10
CASSLREQYF
TGTGCCAGCAGCTTACGGGAGCAGTACTTC
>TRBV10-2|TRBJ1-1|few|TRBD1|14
CASNERGRETEAFF
TGCGCCAGCAATGAAAGGGGGCGCGAGACTGAAGCTTTCTTT
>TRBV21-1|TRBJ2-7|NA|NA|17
CASSKATRKAGDHEQYF
TGTGCCAGCAGCAAAGCAACCAGAAAGGCAGGCGACCACGAGCAGTACTTC
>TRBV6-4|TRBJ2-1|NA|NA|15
CASSESIFSYNEQFF
TGTGCCAGCAGTGAATCGATATTCTCATACAATGAGCAGTTCTTC
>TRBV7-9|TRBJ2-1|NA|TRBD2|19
CASSFSRGGGTSGYNEQFF
TGTGCCAGCAGCTTTTCTAGGGGAGGGGGGACTAGCGGCTACAATGAGCAGTTCTTC
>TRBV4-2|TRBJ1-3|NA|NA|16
CASSQDTRTQGNTIYF
TGTGCCAGCAGCCAAGATACCCGGACCCAGGGAAACACCATATATTTT
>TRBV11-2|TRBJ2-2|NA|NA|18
CASSSRGVNPGKAGELFF
TGTGCCAGCAGCTCCCGCGGTGTAAACCCGGGGAAGGCCGGGGAGCTGTTTTTT
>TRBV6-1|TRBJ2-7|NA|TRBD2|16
CASSARPGLAGVEQYF
TGTGCCAGCAGTGCGAGACCGGGACTAGCGGGAGTCGAGCAGTACTTC